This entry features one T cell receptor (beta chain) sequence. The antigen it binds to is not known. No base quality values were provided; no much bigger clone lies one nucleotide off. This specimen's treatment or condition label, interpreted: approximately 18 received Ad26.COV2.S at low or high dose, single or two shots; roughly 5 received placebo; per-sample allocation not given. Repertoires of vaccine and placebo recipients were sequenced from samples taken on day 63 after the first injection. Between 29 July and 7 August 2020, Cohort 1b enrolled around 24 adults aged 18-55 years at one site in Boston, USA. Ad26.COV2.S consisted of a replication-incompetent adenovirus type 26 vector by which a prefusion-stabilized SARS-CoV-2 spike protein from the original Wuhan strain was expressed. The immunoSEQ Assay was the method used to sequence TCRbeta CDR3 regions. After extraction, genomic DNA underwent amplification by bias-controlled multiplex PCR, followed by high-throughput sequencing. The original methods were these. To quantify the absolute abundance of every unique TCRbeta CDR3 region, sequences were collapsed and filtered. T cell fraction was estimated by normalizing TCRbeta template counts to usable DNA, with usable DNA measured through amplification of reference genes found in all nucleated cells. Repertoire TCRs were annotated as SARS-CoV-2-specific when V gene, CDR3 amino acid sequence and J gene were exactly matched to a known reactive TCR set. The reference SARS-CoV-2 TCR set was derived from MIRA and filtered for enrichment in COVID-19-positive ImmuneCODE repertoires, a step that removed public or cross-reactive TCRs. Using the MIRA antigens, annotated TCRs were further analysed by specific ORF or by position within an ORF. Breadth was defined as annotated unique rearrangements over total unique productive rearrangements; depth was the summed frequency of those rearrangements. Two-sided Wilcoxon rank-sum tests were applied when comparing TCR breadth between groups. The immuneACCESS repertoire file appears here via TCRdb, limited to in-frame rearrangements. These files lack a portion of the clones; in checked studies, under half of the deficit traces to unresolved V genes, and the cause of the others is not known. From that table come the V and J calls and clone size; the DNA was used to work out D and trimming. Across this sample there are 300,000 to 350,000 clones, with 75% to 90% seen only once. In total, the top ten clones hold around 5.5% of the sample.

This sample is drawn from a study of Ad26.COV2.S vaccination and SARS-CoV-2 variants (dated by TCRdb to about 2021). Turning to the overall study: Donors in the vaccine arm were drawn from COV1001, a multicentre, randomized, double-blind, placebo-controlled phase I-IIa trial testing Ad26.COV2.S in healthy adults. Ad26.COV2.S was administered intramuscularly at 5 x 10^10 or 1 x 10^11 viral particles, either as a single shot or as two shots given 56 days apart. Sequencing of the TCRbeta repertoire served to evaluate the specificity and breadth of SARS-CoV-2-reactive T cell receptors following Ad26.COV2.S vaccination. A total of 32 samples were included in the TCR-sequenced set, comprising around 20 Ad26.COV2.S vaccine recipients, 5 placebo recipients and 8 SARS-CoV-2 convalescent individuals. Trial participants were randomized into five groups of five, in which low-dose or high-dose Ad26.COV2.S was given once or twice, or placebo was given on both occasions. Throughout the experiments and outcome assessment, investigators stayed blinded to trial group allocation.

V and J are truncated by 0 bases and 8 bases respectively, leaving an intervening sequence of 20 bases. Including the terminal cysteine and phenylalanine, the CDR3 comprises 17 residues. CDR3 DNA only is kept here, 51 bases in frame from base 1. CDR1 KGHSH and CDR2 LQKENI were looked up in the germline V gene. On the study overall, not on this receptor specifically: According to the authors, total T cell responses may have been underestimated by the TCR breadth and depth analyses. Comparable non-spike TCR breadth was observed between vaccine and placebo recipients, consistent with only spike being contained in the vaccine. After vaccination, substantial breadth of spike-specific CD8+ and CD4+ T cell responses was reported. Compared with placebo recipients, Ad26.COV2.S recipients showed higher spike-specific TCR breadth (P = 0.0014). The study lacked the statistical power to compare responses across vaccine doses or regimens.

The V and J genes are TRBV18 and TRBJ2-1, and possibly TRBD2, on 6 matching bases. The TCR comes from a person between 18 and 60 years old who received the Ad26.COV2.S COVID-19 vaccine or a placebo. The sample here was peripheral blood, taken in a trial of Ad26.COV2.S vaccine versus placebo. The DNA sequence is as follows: TGTGCCAGCTCACCACCGAAGATCGGGGCGGGGTGGCATGAGCAGTTCTTC. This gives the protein CASSPPKIGAGWHEQFF.